This T cell receptor (beta chain) came from a study of shared clonotypes between healthy human individuals (dated by TCRdb to between 2020 and 2021). Study-wide context: A few men and a couple of women, aged 18 to 49 years, made up the cohort. For each donor, CD4 naive and CD4 memory were each given three plates, CD8 naive was given two plates, and CD8 memory was given one plate. Blood TCR repertoires of five healthy adults were deeply sequenced to estimate repertoire size and the extent of clonotype sharing between individuals. Different laboratories and diverse techniques were used to prepare libraries and sequence TCR repertoires, to increase sequencing depth and limit assay-specific biases. Each donor's leukapheresis produced roughly between about 0.9 and 9.5 billion PBMCs. The investigation overall reported the following: When a handful of donors were compared, the shared fraction of clonotypes was around 4.6% for naive CD4, about 4% for naive CD8, 2% to 2.5% for memory CD4, and around 0.37% for memory CD8. Higher generation probabilities were observed for clonotypes shared by all four sorted-subset donors than for non-shared clonotypes. Only blood was sampled, and tissue TCR repertoires likely differ from those in blood. The small number of donors limited the genetic and exposure-history diversity represented. Larger estimated clonotype richness was generally found for naive subsets than for memory subsets. Rarefaction of sorted-subset datasets indicated incomplete sequencing despite the large sequencing depth. Pairwise subsampling indicated that sequencing depth was expected to affect the degree of clonotype sharing among donors.

TCR CDR3 regions were amplified from genomic DNA by multiplex PCR using the deep immunoSEQ assay. For each cell subset, the extracted genomic DNA was distributed evenly across all wells of several immunoSEQ 96-well plates, and each plate served as one replicate. For sorted subsets, each replicate PCR was loaded with 200 to 250 ng genomic DNA, equivalent to some 31,000 T cell genomes. Purified libraries were quantified with a Qubit 3.0 fluorometer, sized on a Bioanalyzer 2100, and re-quantified with the KAPA Library Quantification kit. A separate single-read 150-cycle Illumina NextSeq 550 flow cell was used to sequence each immunoSEQ 96-well plate. The original pipeline was this. Because the immunoSEQ output held only junctional sequences and lacked quality scores, the filtering could not match the filtering applied to full-length reads. Sequences were annotated with PyIR, a Python wrapper for IgBLAST v1.9, and V/J genes and CDR3 were assigned using IMGT germline references. Reads were filtered out if the reads had weak V/J assignments (E-value above 1e-6), no CDR3, stop codons, out-of-frame junctions, or ambiguous translated residues. V3J clonotypes were defined as sequences sharing an identical inferred V gene, J gene, and CDR3 amino acid sequence. Percentage overlap between repertoires was calculated by dividing the number of shared unique clonotypes by the size of the smaller repertoire. Repertoire richness was assessed with RTK rarefaction, the Chao1 estimator, and Recon v2.1 estimates of unobserved clonotypes. Generation probabilities for all TCRbeta clonotypes obtained by the gDNA method from a few donors were computed using OLGA. Drawn from immuneACCESS, this table holds only the in-frame rearrangements with V and J called that TCRdb kept. Clones are partly lost; checked studies trace under half to an unresolved V gene and leave the rest unexplained. V, J and clone size were drawn from that table, and D and trimming were deduced from the DNA. The sample table contains 2.5 million or so clones; only one count was recorded for just over 90% of them. The top ten clones comprise 0.13% to 0.15% of the sample.

Donors were healthy HIV-negative adults with no recently reported acute infections or vaccinations. All donors were Caucasian adults living in Nashville, Tennessee, USA. CD4+ T cells were enriched by magnetic negative selection, after which naive cells were positively selected on CD45RA and the negative fraction was taken as the memory subset. Blood was obtained by leukapheresis, after which PBMCs were separated by Ficoll-Histopaque density gradient centrifugation and cryopreserved in liquid nitrogen vapor phase. Purity and quantity of every magnetically sorted T cell population were checked by analytical flow cytometry. Each sorted fraction had its genomic DNA isolated and then quantified by UV absorbance on a Nanodrop 2000c. CDR1 and CDR2, looked up from the germline V gene, are MDHEN and SYDVKM. The CDR3 starts with the cysteine, ends with the phenylalanine, and has 19 residues. The kept DNA is CDR3 alone, 57 bases in frame from the first base. At the junction V is shortened by 3 bases and J by 6 bases, with 29 bases in between.

About this clone: The specificity of this receptor is unknown. Base qualities are missing; no much larger clone stands one base away.

The sample was naive CD4+ T cells sorted from blood. Per the publication, the cell subset or site label means: CD45RA+ positively selected. The clonotype comes from a man aged 18 to 30 in good health. The chain links TRBV28 with TRBJ1-2; 5 matching bases give a weak D call of TRBD1. This receptor carries the CDR3 CASSFSGPIRTAEGHGYTF. The nucleotide sequence reads TGTGCCAGCAGTTTTTCCGGACCGATCAGGACTGCGGAGGGGCATGGCTACACCTTC.